These T cell receptor beta chains were read from a single sample in a study of identical twins. Using its own MiXCR run on the 5' RACE reads, TCRdb lists one record per CDR3 protein. In the table there are approximately 500,000 distinct CDR3 sequences, 20% to 30% of which are singletons. This sample was shared with a second study, whose subject was T cells expressing NK-cell markers.

Sequences were obtained from CD4+ T cells sorted from blood. These receptors all come from a young woman in good health. Each CDR3 is given with its conserved first and last residue. Each record gives: V gene, clone size, J gene, D gene, CDR3 DNA, CDR3 protein. D genes are given only for firm matches. Some rows mark clone size as missing; the rest say once, few, many or name a class of expanded clone.

TRBV6-1	.	TRBJ2-5	.	TGTGCCAGCAGTCCTTCAGATGGGGTTGGGACCCAGTACTTC	CASSPSDGVGTQYF
TRBV20-1	.	TRBJ1-5	.	TGCAGTGCTAGACCCGGACAGTTCAATCAGCCCCAGCATTTT	CSARPGQFNQPQHF
TRBV5-1	few	TRBJ2-1	.	TGCGCCAGCAGCCCCAGCGGGCCGTTCAATGAGCAGTTCTTC	CASSPSGPFNEQFF
TRBV5-1	many	TRBJ1-5	.	TGCGCCAGCAGCTTGGACGCGGGAGGCAATCAGCCCCAGCATTTT	CASSLDAGGNQPQHF
TRBV5-1	few	TRBJ2-5	.	TGCGCCAGCAGCTTTAGTACTTCGTACCAAGAGACCCAGTACTTC	CASSFSTSYQETQYF
TRBV20-1	few	TRBJ1-4	.	TGCAGTGCTAGGGACGGGGGGGCAACTAATGAAAAACTGTTTTTT	CSARDGGATNEKLFF
TRBV12-5	.	TRBJ2-1	.	TGTGCTAGTGGTTTGGAAATTAAAGCGGAGCAGTTCTTC	CASGLEIKAEQFF
TRBV6-5	few	TRBJ2-5	TRBD1	TGTGCCAGCAGTTACGCGGACAGGAGGGAGACCCAGTACTTC	CASSYADRRETQYF
TRBV5-1	.	TRBJ2-5	.	TGCGCCAGCAGCTTGCGGCAGGCGGAGACCCAGTACTTC	CASSLRQAETQYF
TRBV7-2	few	TRBJ1-2	.	TGTGCCAGCAGCGCCCACACAGCTAACTATGGCTACACCTTC	CASSAHTANYGYTF
TRBV3-1	.	TRBJ2-7	.	TGTGCCAGCAGCCCGTCGGGTGTTGGCGAGCAGTACTTC	CASSPSGVGEQYF
TRBV7-9	.	TRBJ1-1	.	TGTGCCAGCAGCTTGCTGGGGGCCGATGAAGCTTTCTTT	CASSLLGADEAFF
TRBV3-1	.	TRBJ2-3	TRBD2	TGTGCCAGCAAGACGACTAGCGGCACAGATACGCAGTATTTT	CASKTTSGTDTQYF
TRBV7-6	.	TRBJ1-2	.	TGTGCCAGCAGCTTCCGACGGGAAGATGGCTACACCTTC	CASSFRREDGYTF
TRBV11-3	.	TRBJ2-5	TRBD2	TGTGCCAGCAGCTTAGGACTAGCGGGGACCCAAGAGACCCAGTACTTC	CASSLGLAGTQETQYF
TRBV30	once	TRBJ2-7	TRBD1	TGTGCCTGGTTGGACAGGGGAAGGACCTACGAGCAGTACTTC	CAWLDRGRTYEQYF
TRBV20-1	few	TRBJ1-5	TRBD1	TGCAGTGCTAGTAGGGGGCCCAATCAGCCCCAGCATTTT	CSASRGPNQPQHF
TRBV6-1	few	TRBJ2-7	TRBD1	TGTGCCAGCAAAGCTACCGGGACAGCCTACGAGCAGTACTTC	CASKATGTAYEQYF
TRBV5-5	.	TRBJ2-3	TRBD2	TGTGCCAGCGAGAGGGGAGGGACAGATACGCAGTATTTT	CASERGGTDTQYF
TRBV20-1	.	TRBJ2-7	TRBD2	TGCAGTGCTTGGGACTATAGCTCCTACGAGCAGTACTTC	CSAWDYSSYEQYF
TRBV12-3/TRBV12-4	.	TRBJ1-5	TRBD1	TGTGCCAGCAGTTTCACAGGGGGCAATCAGCCCCAGCATTTT	CASSFTGGNQPQHF
TRBV5-1	few	TRBJ1-1	.	TGCGCCAGCAGCCGCAAAAACCCGGCCACTGAAGCTTTCTTT	CASSRKNPATEAFF
TRBV7-2	few	TRBJ2-7	.	TGTGCCAGCAGCTTAGTATCAGGGGGGGCCTCCTACGAGCAGTACTTC	CASSLVSGGASYEQYF
TRBV6-2/TRBV6-3	.	TRBJ2-7	.	TGTGCCAGCCCAGACGTCTACGAGCAGTACTTC	CASPDVYEQYF
TRBV29-1	.	TRBJ2-3	.	TGCAGCGTTGTCCCTCTAGGACCGCATACGCAGTATTTT	CSVVPLGPHTQYF
TRBV12-3/TRBV12-4	few	TRBJ2-2	TRBD2	TGTGCCAGCACCATACCCGGGGGGAGGTGGGAGCTGTTTTTT	CASTIPGGRWELFF
TRBV12-3/TRBV12-4	many	TRBJ1-2	TRBD1	TGTGCCAGCAGTCCTAGGACAGGGCCTGGCTACACCTTC	CASSPRTGPGYTF
TRBV6-5	few	TRBJ2-3	TRBD2	TGTGCCAGCAGTTACTCGGGAGCGGGGGGGCCCAATACGCAGTATTTT	CASSYSGAGGPNTQYF
TRBV3-1	few	TRBJ2-2	TRBD2	TGTGCCAGCAGCCAAGTAGCGGGGGCGTACACCGGGGAGCTGTTTTTT	CASSQVAGAYTGELFF
TRBV10-2	.	TRBJ2-1	.	TGCGCCAGCAGTCAGAGCTTGTCCTACAATGAGCAGTTCTTC	CASSQSLSYNEQFF
TRBV5-1	few	TRBJ2-1	.	TGCGCCAGCAGCTTGTCGAGGCTCTACTCCTACAATGAGCAGTTCTTC	CASSLSRLYSYNEQFF
TRBV7-2	few	TRBJ2-7	TRBD2	TGTGCCAGCAGCCGGCTAGCGGGGGTTTCCTACGAGCAGTACTTC	CASSRLAGVSYEQYF
TRBV6-6	.	TRBJ1-1	.	TGTGCCAGCACTAGACGAGCTTTCTTT	CASTRRAFF
TRBV11-2	.	TRBJ1-1	.	TGTGCCAGCAGCTTGTATGGGAAAGCTTTCTTT	CASSLYGKAFF
TRBV7-8	.	TRBJ2-7	.	TGTGCCAGCAGCTTAGGCCCTCGGGGACAAGGCCGGGACGAGCAGTACTTC	CASSLGPRGQGRDEQYF
TRBV7-6	.	TRBJ2-7	.	TGTGCCAGCAGCTCGCACTCCTACGAGCAGTACTTC	CASSSHSYEQYF
TRBV7-9	few	TRBJ2-1	TRBD2	TGTGCCAGCAGTAGATCGGGAGGAGAGAGCGAGCAGTTCTTC	CASSRSGGESEQFF
TRBV4-2	.	TRBJ1-6	TRBD1	TGTGCCAGCAGCCAAGAGGGACAGGGAGTTTCACCCCTCCACTTT	CASSQEGQGVSPLHF
TRBV29-1	medium-sized	TRBJ1-1	.	TGCAGCGTTATTGCGAACACTGAAGCTTTCTTT	CSVIANTEAFF